This TCR beta chain was recorded in a study of T cells in Graves' hyperthyroidism and ophthalmopathy. This clonotype was seen a few times. Amplification of TCR beta CDR3 regions used RNA as the template. During a first-round RT-PCR of the TCR CDR3, the HTBI primer set was used. One entry per CDR3 protein, called by TCRdb with MiXCR from the multiplex PCR reads. The sample carries hundreds of thousands of distinct CDR3 sequences, around 15% recorded once. The V gene's germline CDR1 is SGHKS and CDR2 YYEKEE (reference sequence). V lost 0 bases and J lost 1, with 11 bases in between. The CDR3 is made up of 15 amino acids.

This TCR was recovered from a man between 50 and 59 years old with Graves' ophthalmopathy. V gene TRBV5-5 combines with J gene TRBJ2-7; no clear D. Input material: blood. CDR3 nucleotide sequence: TGTGCCAGCAGCTTGGGATCCAGGCTATCCTACGAGCAGTACTTC. This gives the protein CASSLGSRLSYEQYF.